This T cell receptor (beta chain) was identified during a study of control samples from healthy donors and cancer patients. This CDR3 region has 17 residues. V shed 0 bases and J 3 bases; nucleotides not matched to a gene: 6. CDR1 and CDR2 from the germline V gene are LGHNT and FRNRAP. Assay used: immunoSEQ multiplex PCR; TCRdb lists only in-frame clones, some missing. The table lists around 140,000 clones, 90% to 95% of them singletons. The sequenced sample was blood. The source is a man in his forties or fifties in good health. The chain combines TRBV12-5 with TRBJ2-3; TRBD2 matches at 10 bases. The CDR3 is CASGLVKRGGLTDTQYF. The CDR3 DNA follows: TGTGCTAGTGGTTTGGTGAAGCGGGGGGGCCTGACAGATACGCAGTATTTT.